The 32 T cell receptor beta chains in this list originate from one sample, sequenced in a study of CD8+CD57+ T cells in acquired aplastic anemia. The study profiled TCR beta VDJ and CDR3 using genomic DNA as template. TCRdb reanalysed the reads using MiXCR and keeps one entry per CDR3 protein. The data hold about 220,000 distinct CDR3 sequences, with approximately 35% observed a single time. The sequenced material came from sorted CD4+, CD8+, or CD8+CD57+ T cells (not recorded which) from PBMCs. Receptor source: a human donor in good health, serving as a control.

V gene TRBV20-1 combines with J gene TRBJ1-2, with TRBD1 identical over 8 bases. CDR3 size: 13 residues. V was pared by 6 bases and J by 8 bases, with 11 bases of the junction left unmatched. Germline CDR1 and CDR2: DFQATT and SNEGSKA (reference sequence). CDR3 nucleotides: TGCAGTGCGATCGAGGCAGGGGGCGAAGGCTACACCTTC. It is translated as CSAIEAGGEGYTF.

V and J are TRBV9 and TRBJ2-5; either TRBD1 or TRBD2 may supply D (6 bases each). Per germline, CDR1 SGDLS and CDR2 YYNGEE. This CDR3 is built from 15 residues. V gave up 4 bases and J gave up 1 base, with 14 bases separating them. For the CDR3, the DNA is TGTGCCAGCAGCCAAGACCGGGGGCCCCAAGAGACCCAGTACTTC. This encodes CASSQDRGPQETQYF.

Ten or more counts support this clonotype. The chain couples TRBV7-9 to TRBJ1-5; D unresolved. CDR3 length equals 14 residues. Trimming removed 2 bases at V and 0 bases at J, with 5 bases between. Per germline, CDR1 SEHNR and CDR2 FQNEAQ (reference sequence). This CDR3 reads CASSLLGSNQPQHF. The DNA of the CDR3 is TGTGCCAGCAGCTTACTGGGTAGCAATCAGCCCCAGCATTTT.

V gene TRBV30 combines with J gene TRBJ2-7; TRBD1 matches at 9 bases. CDR1 and CDR2 from the germline V gene are GTSNPN and SVGIG (reference sequence). Trimming at V came to 3 bases and at J to 3 bases, leaving 12 bases not matched to a gene. There are 16 residues in the CDR3. The CDR3 coding sequence is TGTGCCTGGAGAGTGCCCCTCGGGACAGGGCACTACGAGCAGTACTTC. It codes for CAWRVPLGTGHYEQYF.

The V and J genes are TRBV15 and TRBJ1-6; 7 positions match TRBD1. Germline-derived CDR1 and CDR2 are LNHNV and YYDKDF (reference sequence). The V gene end was trimmed by 0 bases and the J gene end by 14 bases; junction bases not matched to a gene: 4. The CDR3 sequence is 13 residues long. The CDR3 loop reads CATSRDSTGTLHF. CDR3 nucleotide sequence: TGTGCCACCAGCAGAGACTCGACAGGGACCCTCCACTTT.

V usage is TRBV5-1 and J usage is TRBJ1-2; TRBD1 is a possible D gene (5 bases). This CDR3 is built from 13 residues. V was trimmed by 0 bases and J by 8 bases, leaving 11 bases between them. Germline assignment: CDR1 SGHRS and CDR2 YFSETQ. The CDR3 region is CASSLGGTEGYTF. CDR3 DNA: TGCGCCAGCAGCTTGGGGGGCACAGAGGGCTACACCTTC. Using reference TRBV5-1 and TRBJ1-2 for the parts outside the CDR3, the full variable domain is KAGVTQTPRYLIKTRGQQVTLSCSPISGHRSVSWYQQTPGQGLQFLFEYFSETQRNKGNFPGRFSGRQFSNSRSEMNVSTLELGDSALYLCASSLGGTEGYTFGSGTRLTVV.

The chain is built from TRBV3-1 and TRBJ1-1; D might be TRBD1 (5 bases). From germline, CDR1 is LGHDT and CDR2 YNNKEL (reference sequence). The CDR3 length is 15 residues. Trimming removed 5 bases at V and 4 bases at J, with 17 bases between. The CDR3 nucleotides read TGTGCCAGCAGCTACCGACAGATGGGTGGCACTGAAGCTTTCTTT. Its translation: CASSYRQMGGTEAFF.

The chain couples TRBV6-5 to TRBJ2-3, with 10 bases that match TRBD2. The germline V gene has CDR1 MNHEY and CDR2 SVGAGI. The V segment lost 4 bases and the J segment 3 bases; nucleotides outside the gene matches: 4. The CDR3 length is 15 residues. The CDR3 region has the DNA TGTGCCAGCAGTTCAACTAGCGGGAAGACAGATACGCAGTATTTT. This sequence encodes CASSSTSGKTDTQYF.

The rearrangement uses TRBV19 and TRBJ1-5; D may be TRBD1 (5 bases). The CDR3 spans 17 residues. Between the trimmed V and J ends, which lost 1 base and 3 bases, there was a span of 16 bases. The germline V gene encodes CDR1 LNHDA and CDR2 SQIVND (reference sequence). The CDR3 region has the DNA TGTGCCAGTAGTATAGCTGGGGCAGGATTATCCAATCAGCCCCAGCATTTT. Amino acid sequence: CASSIAGAGLSNQPQHF. Filled out from reference TRBV19 and TRBJ1-5, the complete variable domain reads DGGITQSPKYLFRKEGQNVTLSCEQNLNHDAMYWYRQDPGQGLRLIYYSQIVNDFQKGDIAEGYSVSREKKESFPLTVTSAQKNPTAFYLCASSIAGAGLSNQPQHFGDGTRLSIL.

This sequence joins TRBV20-1 and TRBJ1-6; the match to TRBD1 covers 11 bases. The CDR3 is 13 residues long. The V gene's germline CDR1 is DFQATT and CDR2 SNEGSKA (reference sequence). The CDR3 spells CSLGQGAYSPLHF. CDR3 nucleotides: TGCAGCTTAGGACAGGGGGCCTATTCACCCCTCCACTTT.

The chain carries TRBV20-1 and TRBJ1-1; possibly TRBD1 for D (6 bases). The V end lost 6 bases, the J end lost 1 base, and 12 bases lay between the germline ends. The CDR3 is made up of 13 amino acids. The germline CDR1 and CDR2 sequences are DFQATT and SNEGSKA (reference sequence). The chain's CDR3 is CSALRGQNTEAFF. Written as DNA, the CDR3 is TGCAGTGCATTACGGGGACAGAACACTGAAGCTTTCTTT.

V gene TRBV5-1 combines with J gene TRBJ2-1; a possible D gene is TRBD2 (6 bases). Germline V lookup: CDR1 SGHRS, CDR2 YFSETQ. The CDR3 runs to 15 residues. V lost 0 bases and J lost 3, with 10 bases in between. The CDR3 region has the DNA TGCGCCAGCAGCTTGGCTTGGGACTTCTACAATGAGCAGTTCTTC. Translated, it gives CASSLAWDFYNEQFF.

V is TRBV7-3 and J is TRBJ2-2, with D perhaps matching TRBD2 (6 bases). This CDR3 is 14 amino acids long. V was shortened by 1 base and J by 4 bases, with 7 bases between the two germline ends. In germline, CDR1 is SGHTA, CDR2 FQGTGA. CDR3 nucleotide sequence: TGTGCCAGCAGCTTAAGGGGGGTCACCGGGGAGCTGTTTTTT. It yields the protein CASSLRGVTGELFF.

Ten or more counts support this clonotype. The chain is built from TRBV2 and TRBJ1-5; D remains ambiguous. The CDR3 has 12 amino acids. Between the trimmed V and J ends, which lost 4 bases and 0 bases, there was a span of 1 base. Germline V CDR1 and CDR2: SNHLY, FYNNEI. The CDR3 nucleotides read TGTGCCAGCAGTGTTAGCAATCAGCCCCAGCATTTT. Its protein product is CASSVSNQPQHF.

The V gene is TRBV2, the J gene TRBJ1-6, with D unresolved. With 5 bases removed from V and 8 bases from J, the gap between germline ends came to 13 bases. CDR3 length: 14 amino acids. Germline CDR1 reads SNHLY; CDR2 reads FYNNEI. CDR3 sequence (DNA): TGTGCCAGCAGTCCTACATGGTTGGATTCACCCCTCCACTTT. This gives the protein CASSPTWLDSPLHF.

V and J are TRBV2 and TRBJ1-3; D is ambiguous. Germline V gives CDR1 SNHLY, CDR2 FYNNEI. The CDR3 covers 14 residues. CDR3 nucleotide sequence: TGTGCAATGCGGAGGGAGCTCTATGGCTACACCATATATTTT. Its translation is CAMRRELYGYTIYF.

The V gene is TRBV10-3, the J gene TRBJ2-5, with 15 positions matching TRBD2. This CDR3 spans 16 amino acids. The germline V gene encodes CDR1 ENHRY and CDR2 SYGVKD. V gave up 3 bases and J gave up 5 bases; unmatched junction bases: 4. The CDR3 here is CAISEGTSGGYETQYF. In nucleotides, the CDR3 is TGTGCCATCAGTGAAGGGACTAGCGGGGGGTACGAGACCCAGTACTTC.

This clonotype came up many times. The chain couples TRBV6-1 to TRBJ2-7, with unresolved D. This CDR3 region has 14 residues. Germline V gene data show CDR1 as MNHNS and CDR2 as SASEGT. The V gene lost 6 bases and the J gene lost 5 bases, with 17 bases spanning the gap. The CDR3 DNA reads as TGTGCCAGCAGCACCACCAATACGGTTGACGAGCAGTACTTC. Its protein product is CASSTTNTVDEQYF.

The rearrangement uses TRBV5-4 and TRBJ2-1; maybe TRBD1 (6 bases). Looked up from germline, CDR1 is SGHNT and CDR2 is YYREEE (reference sequence). The V and J ends lost 0 bases and 7 bases respectively, with 14 bases between them. The CDR3 runs to 15 residues. As DNA, the CDR3 is TGTGCCAGCAGCTTGGGGGGGCCCCAGCGTAATGAGCAGTTCTTC. It encodes CASSLGGPQRNEQFF.

This clonotype was seen ten or more times. The chain's CDR3 is CASSPSGGGPAKQYF. The DNA of the CDR3 is TGTGCCAGCAGCCCCAGCGGGGGCGGGCCTGCGAAGCAGTATTTT. The V and J genes are TRBV7-8 and TRBJ2-3, with 8 bases that match TRBD2. The V gene end was trimmed by 5 bases and the J gene end by 11 bases; junction bases not matched to a gene: 15. CDR1 is SGHVS, CDR2 FQNEAQ, per germline. This CDR3 is 15 amino acids long.

This clonotype has only a few counts. The genes are TRBV6-2 or TRBV6-3 and TRBJ2-7; 14 positions agree with TRBD2. CDR3 size: 20 residues. Germline V gives CDR1 MNHEY, CDR2 SVGEGT. V dropped 2 bases and J dropped 3; count of bases not matched to a gene: 15. The CDR3 region has the DNA TGTGCCAGCAGTTACCTTAGGACTAGCGGGAGGTTGGAGTCTGGCTACGAGCAGTACTTC. Translation: CASSYLRTSGRLESGYEQYF.

This clonotype was detected ten times or more. V gene TRBV20-1 combines with J gene TRBJ2-1; TRBD2 agrees at 12 bases. With V trimmed by 0 bases and J by 7 bases, 4 bases remained unmatched. The CDR3 has 15 amino acids. Looked up from germline, CDR1 is DFQATT and CDR2 is SNEGSKA (reference sequence). CDR3 in DNA: TGCAGTGCTAGAGAGCGACTAGCGGGAGATAATGAGCAGTTCTTC. Protein sequence: CSARERLAGDNEQFF.

This clonotype was observed a handful of times. The CDR3 protein is CASRSASIGDEQFF. In nucleotides, the CDR3 is TGCGCCAGCAGGTCCGCGTCGATCGGCGATGAGCAGTTCTTC. The chain uses TRBV5-1 and TRBJ2-1; D remains unclear. Trimming removed 5 bases at V and 8 bases at J, with 17 bases between. CDR1 and CDR2 (germline): SGHRS, YFSETQ. The CDR3 contains 14 residues.

The rearrangement joins TRBV25-1 to TRBJ1-5; 8 nucleotides align to TRBD1. CDR1 is MGHDK and CDR2 is SYGVNS in the germline V gene. V was pared by 6 bases and J by 5 bases, with 9 bases of the junction left unmatched. The CDR3 is 15 amino acids. The DNA of the CDR3 is TGTGCCAGCAGCTCAGGGGGCAGTAACGATCAGCCCCAGCATTTT. Amino acids: CASSSGGSNDQPQHF.

Ten or more counts support this clonotype. The chain has TRBV7-2 and TRBJ2-7; 8 bases are a match to TRBD2. V shed 1 base and J 5 bases; nucleotides not matched to a gene: 7. Germline V gene sequence: CDR1 SGHTA, CDR2 FQGNSA. This CDR3 comprises 15 residues. The CDR3 DNA sequence: TGTGCCAGCAGCTTAGTCAGCGGGAGTTCCCACGAGCAGTACTTC. Protein product: CASSLVSGSSHEQYF.

This clonotype was counted many times. V gene TRBV29-1 combines with J gene TRBJ1-1; D is perhaps TRBD1 (6 bases). CDR3 length equals 12 residues. Germline V gene data show CDR1 as SQVTM and CDR2 as ANQGSEA. Trimming took off 7 bases at V and 6 bases at J, with 15 bases between the two ends. The CDR3 DNA reads TGCAGCGGCTCACGGGACACTTCTGAAGCTTTCTTT. Amino acid sequence: CSGSRDTSEAFF.

The table lists this clonotype with many counts. This chain uses TRBV10-1 with TRBJ2-1, with 11 bases identical to TRBD2. J gave up 6 bases and V 6 bases, and 7 bases lay outside the gene matches. There are 15 residues in the CDR3. Germline V gene sequence: CDR1 WNHNN, CDR2 SYGVQD (reference sequence). The DNA for the CDR3 is TGCGCCAGCAGCCCCGGGACTAGCGGACTCAATGAGCAGTTCTTC. Protein product: CASSPGTSGLNEQFF.

This chain links TRBV2 with TRBJ1-2; D remains ambiguous. The germline gives CDR1 SNHLY, CDR2 FYNNEI. This CDR3 is 13 amino acids long. Trimming left V 4 bases short and J 1 base short, with 7 bases between. The CDR3 nucleotides read TGTGCCAGCAGTGTGGCAAATAACTATGGCTACACCTTC. Amino acid sequence: CASSVANNYGYTF.

This clonotype was recorded at least ten times. The chain recombines TRBV6-5 with TRBJ1-2, with unresolved D. Trimming removed 0 bases from V and 4 bases from J, with 12 bases in between. The germline gives CDR1 MNHEY, CDR2 SVGAGI. The CDR3 extends over 15 amino acids. The CDR3 nucleotides read TGTGCCAGCAGTTACTCGCCAAGCACCATCTATGGCTACACCTTC. Protein: CASSYSPSTIYGYTF.

For the CDR3, the DNA is TGTGCCATCACTGCCGGGAATCCAGGACTAGCGTTAGAGACCCAGTACTTC. As protein: CAITAGNPGLALETQYF. V and J are TRBV10-3 and TRBJ2-5, with 9 bases that match TRBD2. From germline, CDR1 is ENHRY and CDR2 SYGVKD. The CDR3 length is 17 residues. The V segment lost 7 bases and the J segment 4 bases; nucleotides outside the gene matches: 16.

This clonotype was seen a handful of times. This rearrangement joins TRBV6-2 or TRBV6-3 to TRBJ1-5; D unresolved. V lost 5 bases and J 7 bases, leaving 12 bases between the germline ends. Germline values: CDR1 MNHEY, CDR2 SVGEGT. This CDR3 region has 13 residues. Here the CDR3 DNA reads TGTGCCAGCAGTCCACGGGAGCTCCAGCCCCAGCATTTT. Protein: CASSPRELQPQHF.

As concerns this clonotype: An end of the junction differs from the germline gene, which may be a read error. The chain couples TRBV3-1 to TRBJ1-5, with a tentative D call TRBD1 (5 bases). CDR1 and CDR2 from the germline V gene are LGHDT and YNNKEL (reference sequence). The CDR3 covers 14 residues. The DNA of the CDR3 is TGTCCCAGCAGCCAAGCCGGGGGGGGTCAGCCCCAGCATTTT. Translation: CPSSQAGGGQPQHF.